This T cell receptor beta chain was identified during a study of response to subunit inactivated influenza vaccine. This clonotype was seen many times. The junction departs from the called germline gene at one end, perhaps through a read error. This CDR3 is built from 12 residues. TCRdb redid the calling of the RT-PCR reads with MiXCR, one entry per CDR3 protein. The sample includes hundreds of thousands of distinct CDR3 sequences, approximately 17% of them seen just once. The J gene is TRBJ2-7, the V gene TRBV12-3 or TRBV12-4, with D tentatively TRBD1 (5 bases). This sequence was found in a man between 50 and 59 years old who received an inactivated influenza vaccine. Specimen: PBMCs from blood, collected approximately 5 days after vaccination. This chain's CDR3 is CASSLGAYEQYF. The DNA for the CDR3 is TGTGCCAGCAGCTTAGGGGCCTACGAGCAGTACTTC.